The 10 T cell receptor beta chains below come from one sample, sequenced in a study of T cell repertoires in cytomegalovirus infection. One entry per CDR3 protein results from TCRdb running MiXCR on the reads. In the table there are 200,000 or so distinct CDR3 sequences, approximately 19% of which are singletons. Sample: PBMCs. These receptors all come from a human donor in good health (CMV status not recorded). Some clones in this sample may be carry-over from other donors' samples.

This clonotype was counted a few times. The rearrangement joins TRBV19 to TRBJ1-1; D not certain. Deletions cut 3 bases from V and 1 base from J, with 6 bases between. Per germline, CDR1 LNHDA and CDR2 SQIVND (reference sequence). The CDR3 loop spans 13 amino acids. This CDR3 reads CASSISGNTEAFF. Here the CDR3 DNA reads TGTGCCAGTAGTATCTCCGGGAACACTGAAGCTTTCTTT.

The rearrangement joins TRBV10-3 to TRBJ2-7, with TRBD2 as a possible D gene (5 bases). The germline V and J ends were trimmed by 0 bases and 4 bases, with 10 bases remaining between them. CDR1 is ENHRY, CDR2 SYGVKD, per germline. This CDR3 has 14 amino acids. In DNA form, the CDR3 reads TGTGCCATCAGTGAGTCAGATGGACTTTACGAGCAGTACTTC. It translates to CAISESDGLYEQYF.

This clonotype was observed many times. V is TRBV28 and J is TRBJ1-2; 8 bases are a match to TRBD1. After removal of 7 bases from V and 8 bases from J, the junction contained 6 bases not matched to a gene. The CDR3 is made up of 12 amino acids. CDR1 is MDHEN and CDR2 is SYDVKM in the germline V gene. The CDR3 is CASNAGGGGYTF. The CDR3 nucleotides read TGTGCCAGCAACGCAGGGGGCGGGGGCTACACCTTC.

In the case of this clonotype: A much larger clone sits a single nucleotide away, making a read error possible. The CDR3 coding sequence is TGTGCCAGCAGCTCCGCTCCGGGACAGGCCGGTGGCTACAACTTC. It encodes CASSSAPGQAGGYNF. The rearrangement uses TRBV7-6 and TRBJ1-2, with TRBD1 matching 8 bases. The germline CDR1 and CDR2 sequences are SGHVS and FNYEAQ. The CDR3 covers 15 residues.

This clonotype was observed a few times. This CDR3 is CASSPRGGSGQPQHF. The CDR3 coding sequence is TGTGCCAGTAGTCCCCGTGGGGGGTCAGGACAGCCCCAGCATTTT. The V call is TRBV19, the J call TRBJ1-5, with a possible D match to TRBD1 (5 bases). Deletions cut 5 bases from V and 7 bases from J, with 18 bases between. The germline V gene encodes CDR1 LNHDA and CDR2 SQIVND (reference sequence). The CDR3 contains 15 residues.

CDR3 region: CSVGRGRVTEAFF. CDR3 bases: TGCAGCGTTGGACGGGGAAGAGTGACTGAAGCTTTCTTT. This sequence joins TRBV29-1 and TRBJ1-1; D uncertain. This CDR3 has 13 amino acids. The V gene's germline CDR1 is SQVTM and CDR2 ANQGSEA. V lost 4 bases and J lost 5, with 14 bases in between.

The chain recombines TRBV29-1 with TRBJ2-7; TRBD2 is a possible D gene (6 bases). This CDR3 region has 12 residues. V lost 4 bases, J lost 2 bases, and 9 bases lay in between. Germline values: CDR1 SQVTM, CDR2 ANQGSEA. CDR3 coding DNA: TGCAGCGTTGGTCGGGGGACCTACGAGCAGTACTTC. Its protein product is CSVGRGTYEQYF.

This clonotype was seen at least ten times. The CDR3 coding sequence is TGTGCCAGCTCCCTGTCAGGGGGGTCCTACGAGCAGTACTTC. This sequence encodes CASSLSGGSYEQYF. V usage is TRBV18 and J usage is TRBJ2-7, with a weak D call TRBD1 (7 bases). Per the germline V gene, CDR1 is KGHSH and CDR2 is LQKENI. This CDR3 has 14 amino acids. Trimming shortened V by 6 bases and J by 1 base, and 13 bases separated the two germline ends. The variable domain in full, completed from reference TRBV18 and TRBJ2-7, reads NAGVMQNPRHLVRRRGQEARLRCSPMKGHSHVYWYRQLPEEGLKFMVYLQKENIIDESGMPKERFSAEFPKEGPSILRIQQVVRGDSAAYFCASSLSGGSYEQYFGPGTRLTVT.

This clonotype was counted at least ten times. The chain is built from TRBV28 and TRBJ1-1; 7 bases are shared with TRBD1. Germline V gene sequence: CDR1 MDHEN, CDR2 SYDVKM. The CDR3 spans 15 residues. After removal of 7 bases from V and 1 base from J, the junction contained 9 bases not matched to a gene. The CDR3 here is CASTTLGTANTEAFF. DNA for the CDR3: TGTGCCAGCACCACCCTCGGGACAGCGAACACTGAAGCTTTCTTT.

This clonotype has only a few counts. V usage is TRBV4-1 and J usage is TRBJ2-2; TRBD1 is a possible D gene (5 bases). Trimming removed 1 base from V and 2 bases from J, with 14 bases in between. This CDR3 has 17 residues. Germline CDR1 and CDR2: MGHRA and YSYEKL. CDR3 residues: CASSQGQDSLNTGELFF. In DNA form, the CDR3 reads TGCGCCAGCAGCCAAGGACAAGACAGCCTCAACACCGGGGAGCTGTTTTTT.